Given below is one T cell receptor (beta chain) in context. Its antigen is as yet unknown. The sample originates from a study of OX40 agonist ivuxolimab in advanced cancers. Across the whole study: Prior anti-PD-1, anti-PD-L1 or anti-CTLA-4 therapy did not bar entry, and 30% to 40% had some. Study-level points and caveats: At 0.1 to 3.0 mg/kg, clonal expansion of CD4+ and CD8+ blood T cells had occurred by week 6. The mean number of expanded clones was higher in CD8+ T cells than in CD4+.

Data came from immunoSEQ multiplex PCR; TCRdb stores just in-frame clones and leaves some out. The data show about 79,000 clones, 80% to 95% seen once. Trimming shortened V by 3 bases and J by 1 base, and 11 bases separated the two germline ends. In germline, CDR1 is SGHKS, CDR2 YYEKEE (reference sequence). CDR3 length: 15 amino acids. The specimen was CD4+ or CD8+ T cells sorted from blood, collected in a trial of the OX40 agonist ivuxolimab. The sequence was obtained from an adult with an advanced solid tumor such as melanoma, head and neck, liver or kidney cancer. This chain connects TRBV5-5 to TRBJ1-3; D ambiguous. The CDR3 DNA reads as TGTGCCAGCAGCTCGGGAGGGTCGTCTGGAAACACCATATATTTT. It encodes CASSSGGSSGNTIYF.